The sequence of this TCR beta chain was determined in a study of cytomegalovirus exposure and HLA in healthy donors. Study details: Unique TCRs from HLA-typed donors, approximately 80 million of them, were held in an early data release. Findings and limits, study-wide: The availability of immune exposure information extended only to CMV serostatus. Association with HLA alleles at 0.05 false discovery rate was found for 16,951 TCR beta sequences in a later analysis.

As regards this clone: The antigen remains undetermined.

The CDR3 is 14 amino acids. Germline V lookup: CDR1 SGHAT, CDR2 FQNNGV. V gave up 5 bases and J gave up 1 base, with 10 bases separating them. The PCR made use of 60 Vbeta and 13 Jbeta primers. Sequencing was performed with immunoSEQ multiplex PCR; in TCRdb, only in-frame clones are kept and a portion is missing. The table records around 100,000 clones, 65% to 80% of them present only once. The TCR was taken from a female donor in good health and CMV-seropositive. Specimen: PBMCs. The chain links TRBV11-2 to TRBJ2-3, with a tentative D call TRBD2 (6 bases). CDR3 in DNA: TGTGCCAGCAGCCCAGGAGGGGGCACAGATACGCAGTATTTT. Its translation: CASSPGGGTDTQYF.